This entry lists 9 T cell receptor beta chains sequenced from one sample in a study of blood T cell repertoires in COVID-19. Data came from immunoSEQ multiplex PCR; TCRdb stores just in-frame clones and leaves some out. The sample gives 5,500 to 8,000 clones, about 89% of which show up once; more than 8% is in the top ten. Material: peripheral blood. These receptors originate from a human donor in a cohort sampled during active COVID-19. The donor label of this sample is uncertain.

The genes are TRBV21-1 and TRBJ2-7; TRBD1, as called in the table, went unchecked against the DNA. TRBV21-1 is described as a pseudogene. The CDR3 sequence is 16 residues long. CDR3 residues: CASTPGKDRIYYEQYF. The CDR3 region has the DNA TGTGCCAGCACGCCGGGGAAGGACAGGATTTACTACGAGCAGTACTTC.

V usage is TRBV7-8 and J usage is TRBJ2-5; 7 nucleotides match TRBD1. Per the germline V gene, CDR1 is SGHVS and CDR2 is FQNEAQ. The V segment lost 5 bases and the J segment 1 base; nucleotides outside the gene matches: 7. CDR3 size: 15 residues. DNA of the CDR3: TGTGCCAGCAGCCCAGGGGGACACCGCCAAGAGACCCAGTACTTC. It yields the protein CASSPGGHRQETQYF. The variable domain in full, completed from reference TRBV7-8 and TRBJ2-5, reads GAGVSQSPRYKVAKRGQDVALRCDPISGHVSLFWYQQALGQGPEFLTYFQNEAQLDKSGLPSDRFFAERPEGSVSTLKIQRTQQEDSAVYLCASSPGGHRQETQYFGPGTRLLVL.

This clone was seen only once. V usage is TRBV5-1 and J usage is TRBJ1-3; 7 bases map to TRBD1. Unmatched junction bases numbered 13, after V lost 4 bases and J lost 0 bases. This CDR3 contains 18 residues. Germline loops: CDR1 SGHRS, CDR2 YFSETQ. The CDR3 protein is CASSPQGGYMSSGNTIYF. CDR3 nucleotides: TGCGCCAGCAGCCCCCAGGGGGGATACATGAGCTCTGGAAACACCATATATTTT. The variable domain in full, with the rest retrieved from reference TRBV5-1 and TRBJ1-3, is KAGVTQTPRYLIKTRGQQVTLSCSPISGHRSVSWYQQTPGQGLQFLFEYFSETQRNKGNFPGRFSGRQFSNSRSEMNVSTLELGDSALYLCASSPQGGYMSSGNTIYFGEGSWLTVV.

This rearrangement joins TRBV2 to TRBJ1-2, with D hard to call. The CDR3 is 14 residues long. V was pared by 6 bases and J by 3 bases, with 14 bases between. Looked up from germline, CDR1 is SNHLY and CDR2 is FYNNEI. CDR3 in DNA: TGTGCCAGCAGGAGAAACCCTAGCGACTATGGCTACACCTTC. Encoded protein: CASRRNPSDYGYTF.

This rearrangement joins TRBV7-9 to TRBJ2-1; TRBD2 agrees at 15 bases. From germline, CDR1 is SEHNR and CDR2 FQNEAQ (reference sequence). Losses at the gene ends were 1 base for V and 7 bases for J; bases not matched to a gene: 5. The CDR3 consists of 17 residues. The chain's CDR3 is CASSLGTSGGANNEQFF. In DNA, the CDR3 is TGTGCCAGCAGCTTAGGGACTAGCGGGGGGGCAAATAATGAGCAGTTCTTC.

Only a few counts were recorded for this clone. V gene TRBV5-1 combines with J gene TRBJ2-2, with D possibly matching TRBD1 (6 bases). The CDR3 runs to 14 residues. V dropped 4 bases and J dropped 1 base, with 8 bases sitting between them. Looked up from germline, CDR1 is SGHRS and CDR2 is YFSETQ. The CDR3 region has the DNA TGCGCCAGCAGCCTACAGGGGAACACCGGGGAGCTGTTTTTT. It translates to CASSLQGNTGELFF.

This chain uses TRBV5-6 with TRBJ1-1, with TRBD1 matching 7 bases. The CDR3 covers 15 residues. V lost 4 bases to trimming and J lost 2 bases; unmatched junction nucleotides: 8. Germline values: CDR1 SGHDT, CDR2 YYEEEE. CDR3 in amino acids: CASSPLGQANTEAFF. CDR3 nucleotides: TGTGCCAGCAGCCCCCTAGGACAGGCAAACACTGAAGCTTTCTTT.

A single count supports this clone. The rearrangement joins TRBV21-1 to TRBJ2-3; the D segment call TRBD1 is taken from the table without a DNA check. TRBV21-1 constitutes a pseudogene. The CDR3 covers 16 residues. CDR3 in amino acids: CASSRVGRVNTDTQYF. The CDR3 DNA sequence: TGTGCCAGCAGTCGGGTGGGCAGGGTAAACACAGATACGCAGTATTTT.

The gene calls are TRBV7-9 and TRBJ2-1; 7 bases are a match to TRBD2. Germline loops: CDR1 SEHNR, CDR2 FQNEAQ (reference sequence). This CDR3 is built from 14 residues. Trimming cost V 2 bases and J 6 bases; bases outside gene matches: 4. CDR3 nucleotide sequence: TGTGCCAGCAGCTTACGGACGGGGGGCAATGAGCAGTTCTTC. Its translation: CASSLRTGGNEQFF.